The next 23 T cell receptor beta chains were all read from a single sample in a study of T cells in Graves' hyperthyroidism and ophthalmopathy. Using RNA transcripts as the source, TCR beta CDR3 regions were amplified. A set of HTBI primers served as the primers for a first-round RT-PCR of the TCR CDR3. Using its own MiXCR run on the multiplex PCR reads, TCRdb lists one record per CDR3 protein. The sample consists of approximately 560,000 distinct CDR3 sequences, around a sixth of them appearing once. Sequenced sample: blood. The receptors were sampled from a woman younger than 45 with Graves' hyperthyroidism.

The V gene is TRBV11-2, the J gene TRBJ1-2; D is undetermined. Looked up from germline, CDR1 is SGHAT and CDR2 is FQNNGV. CDR3 length equals 13 residues. Trimming took off 7 bases at V and 4 bases at J, with 13 bases between the two ends. In DNA form, the CDR3 reads TGTGCCAGCAAGAGAGGCCAGAGCTATGGCTACACCTTC. This sequence encodes CASKRGQSYGYTF.

This clonotype was seen ten or more times. V usage is TRBV12-3 or TRBV12-4 and J usage is TRBJ2-1, with a weak D call TRBD2 (6 bases). V lost 3 bases, J lost 4 bases, and 10 bases lay in between. The CDR3 sequence is 14 residues long. The CDR3, as DNA: TGTGCCAGCAGTTTCGGGACTGCTTACAATGAGCAGTTCTTC. This sequence encodes CASSFGTAYNEQFF.

With respect to this clonotype: One base away lies a much larger clone, so this may be a sequencing read error. This chain connects TRBV5-1 to TRBJ2-1, with D tentatively TRBD2 (6 bases). The CDR3 has 15 residues. Germline CDR1 is SGHRS and CDR2 is YFSETQ. V lost 3 bases to trimming and J lost 11 bases, with 21 bases between them. CDR3 sequence reads: CASSWDLLGGNKQFF. DNA of the CDR3: TGCGCCAGCAGCTGGGACCTACTAGGAGGGAATAAGCAGTTCTTC.

This clonotype was recorded at least ten times. The rearrangement links TRBV7-2 to TRBJ2-1; D might be TRBD2 (5 bases). In germline, CDR1 is SGHTA, CDR2 FQGNSA. The CDR3 has 14 residues. Deletions cut 0 bases from V and 5 bases from J, with 8 bases between. The CDR3 region is CASSLASGNNEQFF. In DNA form, the CDR3 reads TGTGCCAGCAGCTTAGCCTCCGGGAACAATGAGCAGTTCTTC. Combining the CDR3 with reference TRBV7-2 and TRBJ2-1 gives the whole variable domain GAGVSQSPSNKVTEKGKDVELRCDPISGHTALYWYRQSLGQGLEFLIYFQGNSAPDKSGLPSDRFSAERTGGSVSTLTIQRTQQEDSAVYLCASSLASGNNEQFFGPGTRLTVL.

The table lists this clonotype with many counts. The genes are TRBV28 and TRBJ2-1; 10 bases align to TRBD2. The CDR3 runs 18 residues. In germline, CDR1 is MDHEN, CDR2 SYDVKM. Unmatched junction bases numbered 11, after V lost 6 bases and J lost 0 bases. The DNA for the CDR3 is TGTGCCAGCAGCTCCCCCACTAGCGGGGCGAGCTCCTACAATGAGCAGTTCTTC. The encoded protein is CASSSPTSGASSYNEQFF. Drawing the rest from reference TRBV28 and TRBJ2-1, the complete variable domain is DVKVTQSSRYLVKRTGEKVFLECVQDMDHENMFWYRQDPGLGLRLIYFSYDVKMKEKGDIPEGYSVSREKKERFSLILESASTNQTSMYLCASSSPTSGASSYNEQFFGPGTRLTVL.

This chain's CDR3 is CASSEGGYLGEQYF. DNA for the CDR3: TGTGCCAGCAGTGAGGGAGGATACCTGGGCGAGCAGTACTTC. The genes are TRBV6-1 and TRBJ2-7; D perhaps matches TRBD2 (6 bases). Trimming pared 3 bases from V and 6 bases from J, leaving 15 bases between. CDR3 length equals 14 residues. Germline-derived CDR1 and CDR2 are MNHNS and SASEGT.

A few counts support this clonotype. V usage is TRBV6-6 and J usage is TRBJ2-1; D could derive from TRBD1 or TRBD2 (6 bases each). V gave up 2 bases and J gave up 0 bases, with 20 bases separating them. CDR1 is MNHNY, CDR2 SVGAGI, per germline (reference sequence). The CDR3 runs to 19 residues. The CDR3 DNA follows: TGTGCCAGCAGTTACCCCAGCCGGGGGCGGCCCATCTCCTACAATGAGCAGTTCTTC. This encodes CASSYPSRGRPISYNEQFF.

This clonotype showed up many times. The gene calls are TRBV6-1 and TRBJ2-1; 15 nucleotides match TRBD2. The CDR3 has 15 residues. The germline V gene encodes CDR1 MNHNS and CDR2 SASEGT. Trimming cost V 6 bases and J 8 bases; bases outside gene matches: 5. This CDR3 reads CASRKGLAGGDEQFF. The CDR3 region has the DNA TGTGCCAGCAGGAAAGGACTAGCGGGAGGGGATGAGCAGTTCTTC.

This clonotype was detected ten times or more. This chain connects TRBV18 to TRBJ1-1; D is possibly TRBD1 (6 bases). From germline, CDR1 is KGHSH and CDR2 LQKENI. This CDR3 is built from 13 residues. V lost 1 base, J lost 3 bases, and 6 bases lay in between. The CDR3 protein is CASSPQGDTEAFF. CDR3 nucleotides: TGTGCCAGCTCACCACAGGGGGACACTGAAGCTTTCTTT.

The chain uses TRBV7-2 and TRBJ2-7; 10 bases agree with TRBD1. CDR1 and CDR2 (germline): SGHTA, FQGNSA. The CDR3 extends over 15 amino acids. V lost 4 bases to trimming and J lost 5 bases; unmatched junction nucleotides: 8. Here the CDR3 DNA reads TGTGCCAGCAGCTCCCGGGACAGGGGTTGGAACGAGCAGTACTTC. Its translation is CASSSRDRGWNEQYF.

This clonotype was recorded at least ten times. The rearrangement joins TRBV2 to TRBJ2-3; 7 bases map to TRBD2. The V and J ends lost 3 bases and 7 bases, in that order; junction bases with no gene match: 10. Looked up from germline, CDR1 is SNHLY and CDR2 is FYNNEI. The length of the CDR3 is 15 residues. The CDR3 sequence is CASSDTTGGGNTQYF. The CDR3 DNA is TGTGCCAGCAGTGATACCACGGGGGGAGGGAATACGCAGTATTTT.

This chain joins TRBV6-5 and TRBJ1-1; D is unclear. This CDR3 is built from 14 residues. Germline V lookup: CDR1 MNHEY, CDR2 SVGAGI. V lost 0 bases and J 4 bases, leaving 9 bases between the germline ends. This chain's CDR3 is CASSYSNSVTEAFF. In DNA form, the CDR3 reads TGTGCCAGCAGTTACTCGAACAGCGTCACTGAAGCTTTCTTT.

The chain uses TRBV19 and TRBJ2-1; D call uncertain. The V gene lost 8 bases and the J gene lost 9 bases, with 14 bases spanning the gap. Germline CDR1 reads LNHDA; CDR2 reads SQIVND (reference sequence). This CDR3 is built from 12 residues. The CDR3 sequence: CASGPTSGEQFF. The CDR3 region has the DNA TGTGCCAGTGGGCCCACCTCGGGTGAGCAGTTCTTC. The full variable domain, with the rest looked up from reference TRBV19 and TRBJ2-1, is DGGITQSPKYLFRKEGQNVTLSCEQNLNHDAMYWYRQDPGQGLRLIYYSQIVNDFQKGDIAEGYSVSREKKESFPLTVTSAQKNPTAFYLCASGPTSGEQFFGPGTRLTVL.

This clonotype was recorded many times. The chain links TRBV5-1 to TRBJ2-1, with 14 bases fitting TRBD2. The V gene's germline CDR1 is SGHRS and CDR2 YFSETQ. CDR3 length equals 16 residues. V lost 4 bases, J lost 8 bases, and 8 bases stayed unmatched. The CDR3 sequence: CASSKGTSGSLYEQFF. The CDR3 coding sequence is TGCGCCAGCAGCAAGGGGACTAGCGGGAGTCTCTATGAGCAGTTCTTC.

The rearrangement links TRBV3-1 to TRBJ2-3; 10 nucleotides align to TRBD2. This CDR3 contains 16 residues. Germline-derived CDR1 and CDR2 are LGHDT and YNNKEL (reference sequence). Trimming at V came to 4 bases and at J to 2 bases, leaving 6 bases not matched to a gene. The CDR3 protein is CASSPQREGITDTQYF. For the CDR3, the DNA is TGTGCCAGCAGCCCCCAGCGGGAGGGCATCACAGATACGCAGTATTTT.

The V call is TRBV10-3, the J call TRBJ2-2; 7 nucleotides align to TRBD2. The V segment lost 0 bases and the J segment 3 bases; nucleotides outside the gene matches: 1. Germline lookup yields CDR1 ENHRY and CDR2 SYGVKD. CDR3 size: 15 residues. Here the CDR3 DNA reads TGTGCCATCAGTGAGTCGGCGGGAGACACCGGGGAGCTGTTTTTT. Protein: CAISESAGDTGELFF.

This clonotype appeared many times. J is TRBJ1-6 and V is TRBV30; TRBD1 aligns across 7 bases. The CDR3 is 13 amino acids. Germline lookup yields CDR1 GTSNPN and CDR2 SVGIG (reference sequence). Unmatched junction bases numbered 0, after V lost 0 bases and J lost 7 bases. CDR3 bases: TGTGCCTGGAGTGTACAGGGGAATTCACCCCTCCACTTT. It yields the protein CAWSVQGNSPLHF. The variable domain in full, with the rest retrieved from reference TRBV30 and TRBJ1-6, is SQTIHQWPATLVQPVGSPLSLECTVEGTSNPNLYWYRQAAGRGLQLLFYSVGIGQISSEVPQNLSASRPQDRQFILSSKKLLLSDSGFYLCAWSVQGNSPLHFGNGTRLTVT.

Many counts were recorded for this clonotype. The chain joins TRBV28 to TRBJ1-2, with TRBD1 as a possible D gene (5 bases). The CDR3 is 15 residues long. With 2 bases removed from V and 0 bases from J, the gap between germline ends came to 10 bases. The germline CDR1 and CDR2 sequences are MDHEN and SYDVKM. The CDR3 is CASSLGGVTNYGYTF. The DNA for the CDR3 is TGTGCCAGCAGTTTAGGGGGGGTTACTAACTATGGCTACACCTTC.

This clonotype was counted ten times or more. J is TRBJ2-1 and V is TRBV12-3 or TRBV12-4; TRBD2 matches at 10 bases. CDR3 size: 15 residues. Trimming at V came to 8 bases and at J to 7 bases, leaving 11 bases not matched to a gene. This CDR3 is CASRPSGLAINEQFF. The CDR3 DNA reads as TGTGCCAGCCGACCATCGGGACTAGCGATAAATGAGCAGTTCTTC.

As for this clonotype: A clone one base away is much larger, so this may be a read error. The rearrangement links TRBV6-2 or TRBV6-3 to TRBJ2-3; D not resolved. Germline assignment: CDR1 MNHEY and CDR2 SVGEGT. The CDR3 contains 13 residues. Here the CDR3 reads CVSSYSVLDTQYF. The CDR3 DNA reads as TGTGTCAGCAGTTACTCGGTTTTGGATACGCAGTATTTT.

V gene TRBV6-4 combines with J gene TRBJ2-1; 8 nucleotides match TRBD2. The CDR3 consists of 16 residues. From germline, CDR1 is MRHNA and CDR2 SNTAGT. J lost 1 base, V lost 4 bases, and 6 bases had no gene match. The CDR3 reads CASSVRGLGSYNEQFF. CDR3 DNA sequence: TGTGCCAGCAGTGTGAGGGGACTAGGGTCCTACAATGAGCAGTTCTTC.

V gene TRBV20-1 combines with J gene TRBJ2-3; no reliable D call. Germline assignment: CDR1 DFQATT and CDR2 SNEGSKA (reference sequence). The CDR3 is 14 residues long. This CDR3 reads CSVDLSPGTDTQYF. DNA of the CDR3: TGCAGCGTTGACCTTAGCCCTGGCACAGATACGCAGTATTTT.

V usage is TRBV7-2 and J usage is TRBJ2-7; perhaps TRBD1 as D (6 bases). Germline assignment: CDR1 SGHTA and CDR2 FQGNSA. Trimming removed 1 base at V and 3 bases at J, with 13 bases between. The CDR3 is made up of 15 amino acids. CDR3 sequence reads: CASSLVLVQGYEQYF. Here the CDR3 DNA reads TGTGCCAGCAGCTTAGTTCTAGTACAGGGCTACGAGCAGTACTTC.